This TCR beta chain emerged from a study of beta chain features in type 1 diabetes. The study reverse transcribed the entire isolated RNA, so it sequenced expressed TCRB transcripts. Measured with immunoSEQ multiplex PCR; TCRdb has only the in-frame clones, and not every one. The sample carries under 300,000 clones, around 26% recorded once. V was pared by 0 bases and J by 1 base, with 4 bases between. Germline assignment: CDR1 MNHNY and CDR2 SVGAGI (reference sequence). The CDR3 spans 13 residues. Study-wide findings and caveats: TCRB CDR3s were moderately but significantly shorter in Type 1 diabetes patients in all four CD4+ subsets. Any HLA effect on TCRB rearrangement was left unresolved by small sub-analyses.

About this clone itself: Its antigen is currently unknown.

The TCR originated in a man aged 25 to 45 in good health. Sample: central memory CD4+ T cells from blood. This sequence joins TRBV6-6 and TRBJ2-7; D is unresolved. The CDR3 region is CASSYSASYEQYF. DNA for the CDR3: TGTGCCAGCAGTTACTCGGCGTCCTACGAGCAGTACTTC.